Sequencing of this T cell receptor beta chain was carried out in a study of blood T cell repertoires in COVID-19. Study summary: The United States, Italy and Spain provided the acute and convalescent COVID-19 samples.

CDR3 length equals 15 residues. CDR1 MNHEY and CDR2 SVGAGI come from the germline V gene. The trim removed 6 bases at V and 7 bases at J, leaving 9 bases unmatched. Measured with immunoSEQ multiplex PCR; TCRdb has only the in-frame clones, and not every one. This table holds about 69,000 clones, 85% found once. The receptor comes from a man older than 75 with acute or convalescent COVID-19. The genes are TRBV6-5 and TRBJ1-6; 7 bases agree with TRBD1. The specimen was peripheral blood. The CDR3 DNA is TGTGCCAGCAGCCTGACAGGGTCCAGAAATTCACCCCTCCACTTT. Amino acids: CASSLTGSRNSPLHF.